This entry concerns a single TCR beta chain. The data were taken from a study of T cells after yellow fever vaccination. The CDR3 covers 13 residues. Trimming pared 0 bases from V and 3 bases from J, leaving 8 bases between. The germline gives CDR1 DFQATT, CDR2 SNEGSKA (reference sequence). Using its own MiXCR run on the 5' RACE reads, TCRdb lists one record per CDR3 protein. The table has about 510,000 distinct CDR3 sequences, about a fifth seen once. This sequence originates from a young man who received the YFV17D yellow fever vaccine. The chain combines TRBV20-1 with TRBJ1-1; possibly TRBD1 for D (5 bases). The sequencing used PBMCs, collected roughly 20 days after the first yellow fever vaccination. The CDR3 DNA is TGCAGTGCTAGAGATGGGGCTGACACTGAAGCTTTCTTT. This sequence encodes CSARDGADTEAFF.